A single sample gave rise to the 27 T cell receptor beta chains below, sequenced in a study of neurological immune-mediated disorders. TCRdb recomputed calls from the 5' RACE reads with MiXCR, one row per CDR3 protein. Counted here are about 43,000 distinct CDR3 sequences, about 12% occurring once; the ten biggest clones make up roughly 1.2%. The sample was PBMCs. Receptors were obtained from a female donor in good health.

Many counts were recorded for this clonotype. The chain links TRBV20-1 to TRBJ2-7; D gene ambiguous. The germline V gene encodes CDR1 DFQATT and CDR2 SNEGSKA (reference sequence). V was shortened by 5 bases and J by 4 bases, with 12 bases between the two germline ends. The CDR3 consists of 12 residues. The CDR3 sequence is CSAGVSRYEQYF. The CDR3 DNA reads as TGCAGTGCTGGCGTCAGCCGATACGAGCAGTACTTC.

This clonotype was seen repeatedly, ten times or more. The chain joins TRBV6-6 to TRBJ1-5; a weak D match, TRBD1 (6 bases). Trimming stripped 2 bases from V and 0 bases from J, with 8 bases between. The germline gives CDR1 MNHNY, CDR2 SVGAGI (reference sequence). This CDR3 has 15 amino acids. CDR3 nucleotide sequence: TGTGCCAGCAGTTACGGGGGGCGTAGCAATCAGCCCCAGCATTTT. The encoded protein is CASSYGGRSNQPQHF.

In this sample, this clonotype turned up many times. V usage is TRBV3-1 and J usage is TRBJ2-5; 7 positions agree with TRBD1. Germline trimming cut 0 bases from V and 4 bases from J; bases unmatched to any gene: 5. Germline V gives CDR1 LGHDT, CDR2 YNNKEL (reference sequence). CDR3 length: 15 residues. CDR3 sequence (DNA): TGTGCCAGCAGCCAAGAAGACAGGGTCCCAGAGACCCAGTACTTC. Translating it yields CASSQEDRVPETQYF.

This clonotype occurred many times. The CDR3 sequence: CASSPGASGSSNEQFF. CDR3 sequence (DNA): TGTGCCAGCTCACCCGGGGCTAGCGGGAGTAGTAATGAGCAGTTCTTC. The chain has TRBV18 and TRBJ2-1, with 10 bases identical to TRBD2. In germline, CDR1 is KGHSH, CDR2 LQKENI. V was clipped by 3 bases and J by 7 bases; unmatched bases: 9. The CDR3 runs to 16 residues.

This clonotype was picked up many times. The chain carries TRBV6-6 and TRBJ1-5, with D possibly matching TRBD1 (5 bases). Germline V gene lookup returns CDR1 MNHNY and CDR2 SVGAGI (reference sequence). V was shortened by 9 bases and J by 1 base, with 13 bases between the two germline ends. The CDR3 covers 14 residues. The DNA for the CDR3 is TGTGCCAGTCTGGGGGGGGGAAGCAATCAGCCCCAGCATTTT. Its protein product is CASLGGGSNQPQHF.

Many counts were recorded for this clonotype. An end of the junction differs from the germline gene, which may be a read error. The CDR3 spells CASSLETPGGAKLSF. In DNA form, the CDR3 reads TGCGCCAGCAGCTTGGAGACACCGGGAGGCGCCAAGCTTTCTTTT. V is TRBV5-1 and J is TRBJ1-1; D is uncertain. Germline V gives CDR1 SGHRS, CDR2 YFSETQ. This CDR3 region has 15 residues.

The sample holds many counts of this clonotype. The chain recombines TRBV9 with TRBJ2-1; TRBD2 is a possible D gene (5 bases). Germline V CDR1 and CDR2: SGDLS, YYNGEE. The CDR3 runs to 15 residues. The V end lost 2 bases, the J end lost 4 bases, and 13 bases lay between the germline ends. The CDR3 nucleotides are TGTGCCAGCAGCGTGTCCGGACTCAGTTACAATGAGCAGTTCTTC. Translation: CASSVSGLSYNEQFF. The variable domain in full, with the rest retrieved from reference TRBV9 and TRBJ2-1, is DSGVTQTPKHLITATGQRVTLRCSPRSGDLSVYWYQQSLDQGLQFLIQYYNGEERAKGNILERFSAQQFPDLHSELNLSSLELGDSALYFCASSVSGLSYNEQFFGPGTRLTVL.

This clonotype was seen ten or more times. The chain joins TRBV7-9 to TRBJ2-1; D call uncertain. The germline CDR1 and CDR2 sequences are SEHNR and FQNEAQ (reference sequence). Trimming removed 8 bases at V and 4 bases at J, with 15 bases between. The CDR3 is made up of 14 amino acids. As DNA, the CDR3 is TGTGCCAGCCTCACTCCACCCGAGTACAATGAGCAGTTCTTC. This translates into CASLTPPEYNEQFF.

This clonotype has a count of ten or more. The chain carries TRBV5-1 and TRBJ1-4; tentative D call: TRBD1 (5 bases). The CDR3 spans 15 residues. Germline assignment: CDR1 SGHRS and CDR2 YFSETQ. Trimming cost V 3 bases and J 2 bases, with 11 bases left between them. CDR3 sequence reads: CASSYAGGTNEKLFF. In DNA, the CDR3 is TGCGCCAGCAGCTATGCCGGGGGTACTAATGAAAAACTGTTTTTT.

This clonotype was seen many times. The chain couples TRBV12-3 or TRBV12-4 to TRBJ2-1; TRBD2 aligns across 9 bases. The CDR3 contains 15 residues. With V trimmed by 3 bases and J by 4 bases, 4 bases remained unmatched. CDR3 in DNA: TGTGCCAGCAGTTTGGGTCTAGCGGGGTACAATGAGCAGTTCTTC. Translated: CASSLGLAGYNEQFF.

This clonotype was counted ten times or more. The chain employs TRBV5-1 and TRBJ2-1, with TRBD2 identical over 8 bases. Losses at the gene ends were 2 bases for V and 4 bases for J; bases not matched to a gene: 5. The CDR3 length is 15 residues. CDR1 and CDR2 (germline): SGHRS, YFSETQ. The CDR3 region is CASSFSSSGYNEQFF. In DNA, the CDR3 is TGCGCCAGCAGCTTCTCGTCTAGCGGGTACAATGAGCAGTTCTTC.

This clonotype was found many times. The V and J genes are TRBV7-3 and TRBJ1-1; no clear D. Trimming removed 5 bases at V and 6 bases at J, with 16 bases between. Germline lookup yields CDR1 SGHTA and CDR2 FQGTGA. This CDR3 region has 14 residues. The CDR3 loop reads CASSQARSPPEAFF. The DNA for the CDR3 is TGTGCCAGCAGCCAAGCCCGGTCCCCTCCTGAAGCTTTCTTT.

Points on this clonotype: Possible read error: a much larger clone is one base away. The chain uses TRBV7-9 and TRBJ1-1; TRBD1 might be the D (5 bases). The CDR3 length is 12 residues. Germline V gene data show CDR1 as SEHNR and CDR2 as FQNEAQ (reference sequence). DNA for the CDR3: TGTGACACCCGAGGGACCGGCACTGAAGCTTTCTTT. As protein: CDTRGTGTEAFF. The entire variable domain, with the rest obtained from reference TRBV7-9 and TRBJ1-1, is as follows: DTGVSQNPRHKITKRGQNVTFRCDPISEHNRLYWYRQTLGQGPEFLTYFQNEAQLEKSRLLSDRFSAERPKGSFSTLEIQRTEQGDSAMYLCDTRGTGTEAFFGQGTRLTVV.

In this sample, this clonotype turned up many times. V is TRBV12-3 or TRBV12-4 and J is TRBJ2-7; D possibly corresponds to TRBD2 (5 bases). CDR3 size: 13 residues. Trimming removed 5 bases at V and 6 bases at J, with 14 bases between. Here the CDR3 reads CASSTSGFREQYF. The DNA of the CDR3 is TGTGCCAGCAGTACCTCGGGGTTTCGCGAGCAGTACTTC.

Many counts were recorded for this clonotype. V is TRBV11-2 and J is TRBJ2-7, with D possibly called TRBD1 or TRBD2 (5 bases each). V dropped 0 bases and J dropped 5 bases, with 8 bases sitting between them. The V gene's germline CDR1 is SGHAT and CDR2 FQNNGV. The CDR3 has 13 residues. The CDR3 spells CASSLDRDHEQYF. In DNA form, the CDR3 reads TGTGCCAGCAGCTTAGACAGGGACCACGAGCAGTACTTC.

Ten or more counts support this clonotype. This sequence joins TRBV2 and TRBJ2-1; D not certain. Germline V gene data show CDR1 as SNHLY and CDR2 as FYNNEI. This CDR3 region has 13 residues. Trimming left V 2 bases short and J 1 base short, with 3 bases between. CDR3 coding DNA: TGTGCCAGCAGTGAATTATCCTACAATGAGCAGTTCTTC. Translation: CASSELSYNEQFF.

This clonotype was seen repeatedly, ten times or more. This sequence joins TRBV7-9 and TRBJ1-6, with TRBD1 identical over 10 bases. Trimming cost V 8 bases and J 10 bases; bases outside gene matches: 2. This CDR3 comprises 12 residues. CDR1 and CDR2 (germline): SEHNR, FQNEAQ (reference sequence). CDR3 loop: CASGQGESPLHF. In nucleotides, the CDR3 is TGTGCCAGCGGACAGGGGGAATCACCCCTCCACTTT. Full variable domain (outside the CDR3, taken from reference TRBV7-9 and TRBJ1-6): DTGVSQNPRHKITKRGQNVTFRCDPISEHNRLYWYRQTLGQGPEFLTYFQNEAQLEKSRLLSDRFSAERPKGSFSTLEIQRTEQGDSAMYLCASGQGESPLHFGNGTRLTVT.

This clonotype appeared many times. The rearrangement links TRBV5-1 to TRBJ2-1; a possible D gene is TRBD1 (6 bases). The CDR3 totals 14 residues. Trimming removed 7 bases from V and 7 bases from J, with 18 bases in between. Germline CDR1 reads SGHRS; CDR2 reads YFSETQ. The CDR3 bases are TGCGCCAGCTCCCCCGGGACAACTTTTAATGAGCAGTTCTTC. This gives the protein CASSPGTTFNEQFF. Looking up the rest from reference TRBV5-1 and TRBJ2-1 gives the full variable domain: KAGVTQTPRYLIKTRGQQVTLSCSPISGHRSVSWYQQTPGQGLQFLFEYFSETQRNKGNFPGRFSGRQFSNSRSEMNVSTLELGDSALYLCASSPGTTFNEQFFGPGTRLTVL.

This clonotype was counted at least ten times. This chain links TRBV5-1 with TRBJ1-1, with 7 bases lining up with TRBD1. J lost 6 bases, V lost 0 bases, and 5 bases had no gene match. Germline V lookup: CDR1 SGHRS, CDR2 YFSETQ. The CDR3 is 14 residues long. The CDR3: CASSLGQGMAEAFF. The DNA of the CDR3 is TGCGCCAGCAGCTTGGGACAGGGTATGGCTGAAGCTTTCTTT. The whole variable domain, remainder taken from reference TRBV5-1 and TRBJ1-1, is KAGVTQTPRYLIKTRGQQVTLSCSPISGHRSVSWYQQTPGQGLQFLFEYFSETQRNKGNFPGRFSGRQFSNSRSEMNVSTLELGDSALYLCASSLGQGMAEAFFGQGTRLTVV.

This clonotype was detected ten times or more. The CDR3, as DNA: TGTGCCAGCAGCCTAGGATTTCAGGGCGAGGCAGATACGCAGTATTTT. This encodes CASSLGFQGEADTQYF. The chain is built from TRBV11-2 and TRBJ2-3, with D perhaps matching TRBD1 (5 bases). Germline CDR1 and CDR2: SGHAT and FQNNGV. The CDR3 spans 16 residues. Trimming left V 5 bases short and J 4 bases short, with 19 bases between.

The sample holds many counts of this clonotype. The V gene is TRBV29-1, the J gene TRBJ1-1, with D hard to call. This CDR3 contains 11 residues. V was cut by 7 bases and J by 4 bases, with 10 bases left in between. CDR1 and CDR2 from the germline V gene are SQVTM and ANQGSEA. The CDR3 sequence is CSASWGTEAFF. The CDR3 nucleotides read TGCAGCGCTAGCTGGGGCACTGAAGCTTTCTTT.

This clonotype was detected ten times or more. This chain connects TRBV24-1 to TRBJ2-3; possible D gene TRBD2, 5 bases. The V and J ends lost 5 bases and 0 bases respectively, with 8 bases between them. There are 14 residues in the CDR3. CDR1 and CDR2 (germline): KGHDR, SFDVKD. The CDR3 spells CATSVRTSTDTQYF. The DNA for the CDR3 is TGTGCCACCAGTGTGCGGACTAGCACAGATACGCAGTATTTT.

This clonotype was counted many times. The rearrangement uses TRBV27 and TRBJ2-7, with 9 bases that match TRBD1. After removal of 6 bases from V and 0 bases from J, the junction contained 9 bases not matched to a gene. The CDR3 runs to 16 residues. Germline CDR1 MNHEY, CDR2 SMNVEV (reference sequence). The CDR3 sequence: CASSIPGTGSSYEQYF. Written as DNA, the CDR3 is TGTGCCAGCAGCATTCCCGGGACAGGGAGCTCCTACGAGCAGTACTTC.

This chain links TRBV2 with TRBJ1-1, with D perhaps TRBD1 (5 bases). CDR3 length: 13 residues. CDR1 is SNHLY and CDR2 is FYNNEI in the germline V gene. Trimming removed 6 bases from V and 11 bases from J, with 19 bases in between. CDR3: CASRGDRALMAFF. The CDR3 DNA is TGTGCCAGCAGGGGAGACAGAGCTCTTATGGCTTTCTTT.

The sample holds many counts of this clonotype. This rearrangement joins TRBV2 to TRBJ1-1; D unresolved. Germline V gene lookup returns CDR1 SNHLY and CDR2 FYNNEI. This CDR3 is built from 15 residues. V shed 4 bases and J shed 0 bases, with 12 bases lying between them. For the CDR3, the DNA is TGTGCCAGCAGTGCGTCGGCCTTAATGAACACTGAAGCTTTCTTT. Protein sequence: CASSASALMNTEAFF. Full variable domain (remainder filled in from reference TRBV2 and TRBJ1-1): EPEVTQTPSHQVTQMGQEVILRCVPISNHLYFYWYRQILGQKVEFLVSFYNNEISEKSEIFDDQFSVERPDGSNFTLKIRSTKLEDSAMYFCASSASALMNTEAFFGQGTRLTVV.

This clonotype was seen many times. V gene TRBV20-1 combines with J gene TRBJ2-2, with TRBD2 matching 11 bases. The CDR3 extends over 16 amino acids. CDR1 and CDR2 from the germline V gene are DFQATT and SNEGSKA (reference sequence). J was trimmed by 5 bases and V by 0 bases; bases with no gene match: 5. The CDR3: CSARDPTSGRTGELFF. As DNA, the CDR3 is TGCAGTGCTAGAGATCCCACTAGCGGGAGAACCGGGGAGCTGTTTTTT.

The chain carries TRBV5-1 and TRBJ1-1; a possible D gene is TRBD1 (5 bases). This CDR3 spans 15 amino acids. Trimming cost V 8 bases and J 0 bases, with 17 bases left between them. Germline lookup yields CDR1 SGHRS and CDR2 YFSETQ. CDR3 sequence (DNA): TGCGCCAGTGTTCAAGCCCCAGGGATGAACACTGAAGCTTTCTTT. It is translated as CASVQAPGMNTEAFF.